This note documents a single T cell receptor (beta chain) sequence. CD8 cells regarded as naive lacked CD45RO, were positively chosen for CCR7, and omitted terminally differentiated effector memory CD45RA+ cells. The CDR3 loop spans 12 amino acids. Germline V gene data show CDR1 as SEHNR and CDR2 as FQNEAQ (reference sequence). Deletions cut 7 bases from V and 6 bases from J, with 9 bases between. This sample stems from a study of shared clonotypes between healthy human individuals. Clones were read by immunoSEQ multiplex PCR, and TCRdb kept only the in-frame ones, dropping some. The repertoire holds some 2,000,000 clones, with approximately 95% as singletons.

V is TRBV7-9 and J is TRBJ2-2, with no clear D. The receptor was isolated from a man between 18 and 29 years old in good health. The specimen was naive CD8+ T cells sorted from blood. CDR3 DNA: TGTGCCAGCACTGCTGGAGCCGGGGAGCTGTTTTTT. Protein product: CASTAGAGELFF.